The 8 T cell receptor beta chains in this list originate from one sample, sequenced in a study of blood T cell repertoires in COVID-19. Assay used: immunoSEQ multiplex PCR; TCRdb lists only in-frame clones, some missing. Here the sample spans 70,000 or so clones, 90% being singletons. The sequenced material came from peripheral blood. Receptor source: an elderly woman with active COVID-19.

The chain links TRBV19 to TRBJ2-7; TRBD2 aligns across 14 bases. The CDR3 runs to 17 residues. Germline V gene lookup returns CDR1 LNHDA and CDR2 SQIVND (reference sequence). The V gene end was trimmed by 6 bases and the J gene end by 4 bases; junction bases not matched to a gene: 11. Here the CDR3 reads CASSPVLGLAGGYEQYF. As DNA, the CDR3 is TGTGCCAGTAGCCCTGTGCTAGGACTAGCGGGAGGTTACGAGCAGTACTTC.

This clone has just one count. This chain connects TRBV7-8 to TRBJ1-5, with D unresolved. This CDR3 spans 13 amino acids. V gave up 5 bases and J gave up 9 bases, with 14 bases separating them. Germline values: CDR1 SGHVS, CDR2 FQNEAQ. The CDR3 nucleotides read TGTGCCAGCAGCCCTGCAGCGGGTTGGCCCCAGCATTTT. Protein product: CASSPAAGWPQHF. Supplemented by reference TRBV7-8 and TRBJ1-5, the full variable domain reads GAGVSQSPRYKVAKRGQDVALRCDPISGHVSLFWYQQALGQGPEFLTYFQNEAQLDKSGLPSDRFFAERPEGSVSTLKIQRTQQEDSAVYLCASSPAAGWPQHFGDGTRLSIL.

This sequence joins TRBV5-1 and TRBJ2-1; TRBD2 agrees at 8 bases. The V gene's germline CDR1 is SGHRS and CDR2 YFSETQ. Unmatched junction bases numbered 17, after V lost 3 bases and J lost 9 bases. The CDR3 length is 17 residues. The CDR3 region has the DNA TGCGCCAGCAGCTCGCCAGCAGGACTAAGCGGGAGTGGTGAGCAGTTCTTC. Translated, it gives CASSSPAGLSGSGEQFF.

The chain recombines TRBV7-8 with TRBJ2-2; D not certain. The germline V and J ends were trimmed by 1 base and 0 bases, with 9 bases remaining between them. CDR1 and CDR2 (germline): SGHVS, FQNEAQ. The CDR3 length is 16 residues. Here the CDR3 reads CASSLEHFPNTGELFF. DNA of the CDR3: TGTGCCAGCAGCTTAGAACATTTCCCGAACACCGGGGAGCTGTTTTTT.

This clone has a single count. Since the CDR3 does not end with the conserved phenylalanine or tryptophan, this likely comes from a read error. The limits of the CDR3 on the DNA are not certain, so only TCRdb's listed CDR3 is given. The chain joins TRBV20-1 to TRBJ1-5; the listed D gene, TRBD1, was not tested against the DNA. The CDR3 sequence runs 11 residues, both termini included. Germline-derived CDR1 and CDR2 are DFQATT and SNEGSKA (reference sequence). The CDR3: CSASQGKAHLI.

This clone appeared a single time. This chain connects TRBV20-1 to TRBJ2-6, with 7 nucleotides matching TRBD2. V shed 3 bases, J shed 0 bases, and the junction held 2 bases outside the gene matches. Germline lookup yields CDR1 DFQATT and CDR2 SNEGSKA (reference sequence). The CDR3 is made up of 15 amino acids. The chain's CDR3 is CSASGGSSGANVLTF. CDR3 coding DNA: TGCAGTGCTAGTGGCGGGAGCTCTGGGGCCAACGTCCTGACTTTC.

This chain uses TRBV28 with TRBJ2-2; no definite D call. V was cut by 4 bases and J by 6 bases, with 6 bases left in between. The V gene's germline CDR1 is MDHEN and CDR2 SYDVKM. CDR3 size: 12 residues. CDR3 residues: CASSSVAGELFF. For the CDR3, the DNA is TGTGCCAGCAGTTCGGTCGCCGGGGAGCTGTTTTTT.

This clone was recorded once. This chain joins TRBV19 and TRBJ2-5; the match to TRBD2 covers 7 bases. CDR3 length: 15 amino acids. The germline V gene encodes CDR1 LNHDA and CDR2 SQIVND (reference sequence). Trimming took 5 bases from V and 5 from J; bases not matched to a gene: 11. This chain's CDR3 is CASSVGGGPIETQYF. In DNA form, the CDR3 reads TGTGCCAGTAGTGTCGGGGGAGGGCCTATCGAGACCCAGTACTTC. Looking up the rest from reference TRBV19 and TRBJ2-5 gives the full variable domain: DGGITQSPKYLFRKEGQNVTLSCEQNLNHDAMYWYRQDPGQGLRLIYYSQIVNDFQKGDIAEGYSVSREKKESFPLTVTSAQKNPTAFYLCASSVGGGPIETQYFGPGTRLLVL.